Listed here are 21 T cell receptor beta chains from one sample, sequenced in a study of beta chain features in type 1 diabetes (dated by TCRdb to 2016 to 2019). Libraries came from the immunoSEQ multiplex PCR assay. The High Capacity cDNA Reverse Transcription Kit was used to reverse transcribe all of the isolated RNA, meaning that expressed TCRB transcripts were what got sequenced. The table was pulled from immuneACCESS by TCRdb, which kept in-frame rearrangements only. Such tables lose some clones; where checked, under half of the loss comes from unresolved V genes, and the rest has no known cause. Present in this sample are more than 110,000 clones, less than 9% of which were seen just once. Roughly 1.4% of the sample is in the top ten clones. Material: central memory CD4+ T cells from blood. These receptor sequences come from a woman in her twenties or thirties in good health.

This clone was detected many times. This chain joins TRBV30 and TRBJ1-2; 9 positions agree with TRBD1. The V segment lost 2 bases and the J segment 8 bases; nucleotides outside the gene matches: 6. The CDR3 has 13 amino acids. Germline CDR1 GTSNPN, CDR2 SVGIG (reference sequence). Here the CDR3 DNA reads TGTGCCTGGAGTAGGGACAGGGTAGGCGGCTACACCTTC. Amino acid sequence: CAWSRDRVGGYTF.

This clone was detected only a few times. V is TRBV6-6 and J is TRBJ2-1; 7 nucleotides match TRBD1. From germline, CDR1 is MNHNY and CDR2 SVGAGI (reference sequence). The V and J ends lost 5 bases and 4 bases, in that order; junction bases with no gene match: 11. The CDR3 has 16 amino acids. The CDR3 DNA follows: TGTGCCAGCAGTATACTTGGGGACAGAAGATACAATGAGCAGTTCTTC. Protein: CASSILGDRRYNEQFF.

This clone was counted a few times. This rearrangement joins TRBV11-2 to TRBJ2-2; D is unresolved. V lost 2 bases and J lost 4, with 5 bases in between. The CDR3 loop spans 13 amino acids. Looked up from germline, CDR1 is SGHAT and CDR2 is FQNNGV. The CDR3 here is CASSLIGTGELFF. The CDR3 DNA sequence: TGTGCCAGCAGCTTAATCGGCACCGGGGAGCTGTTTTTT. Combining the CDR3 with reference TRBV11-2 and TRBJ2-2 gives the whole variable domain EAGVAQSPRYKIIEKRQSVAFWCNPISGHATLYWYQQILGQGPKLLIQFQNNGVVDDSQLPKDRFSAERLKGVDSTLKIQPAKLEDSAVYLCASSLIGTGELFFGEGSRLTVL.

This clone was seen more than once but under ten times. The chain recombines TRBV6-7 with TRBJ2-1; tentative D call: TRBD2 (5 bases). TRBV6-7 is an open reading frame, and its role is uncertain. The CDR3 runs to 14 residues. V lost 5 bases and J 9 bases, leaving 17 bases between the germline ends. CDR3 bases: TGTGCCAGCAGTAACGTAAGCGGCTACGGTGAGCAGTTCTTC. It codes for CASSNVSGYGEQFF.

The CDR3 here is CASSLAGASYEQYF. CDR3 in DNA: TGTGCCAGCAGTTTAGCGGGAGCCTCCTACGAGCAGTACTTC. The chain links TRBV28 to TRBJ2-7; 7 bases are shared with TRBD2. Germline V gene lookup returns CDR1 MDHEN and CDR2 SYDVKM. The V and J ends lost 2 bases and 0 bases, in that order; junction bases with no gene match: 1. The CDR3 loop spans 14 amino acids.

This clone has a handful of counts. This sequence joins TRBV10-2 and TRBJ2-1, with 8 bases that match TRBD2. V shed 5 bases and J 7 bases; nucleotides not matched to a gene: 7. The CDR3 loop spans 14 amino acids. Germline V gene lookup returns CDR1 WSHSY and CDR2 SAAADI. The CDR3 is CASSLSGRGNEQFF. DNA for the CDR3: TGCGCCAGCAGTTTAAGCGGGAGAGGGAATGAGCAGTTCTTC.

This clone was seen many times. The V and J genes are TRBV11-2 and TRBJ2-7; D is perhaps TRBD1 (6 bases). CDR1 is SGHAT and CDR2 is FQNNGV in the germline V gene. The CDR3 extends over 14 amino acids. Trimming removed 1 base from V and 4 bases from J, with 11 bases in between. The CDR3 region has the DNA TGTGCCAGCAGCTTAGCCATGGACAGTTACGAGCAGTACTTC. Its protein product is CASSLAMDSYEQYF. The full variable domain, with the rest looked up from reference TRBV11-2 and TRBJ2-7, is EAGVAQSPRYKIIEKRQSVAFWCNPISGHATLYWYQQILGQGPKLLIQFQNNGVVDDSQLPKDRFSAERLKGVDSTLKIQPAKLEDSAVYLCASSLAMDSYEQYFGPGTRLTVT.

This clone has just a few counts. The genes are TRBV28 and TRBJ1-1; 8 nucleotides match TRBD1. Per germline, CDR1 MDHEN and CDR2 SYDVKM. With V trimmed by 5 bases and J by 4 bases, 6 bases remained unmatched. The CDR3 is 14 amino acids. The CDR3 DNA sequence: TGTGCCAGCAGTCTGACAGGGGTCGCCACTGAAGCTTTCTTT. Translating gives CASSLTGVATEAFF. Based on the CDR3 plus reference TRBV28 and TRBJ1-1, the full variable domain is DVKVTQSSRYLVKRTGEKVFLECVQDMDHENMFWYRQDPGLGLRLIYFSYDVKMKEKGDIPEGYSVSREKKERFSLILESASTNQTSMYLCASSLTGVATEAFFGQGTRLTVV.

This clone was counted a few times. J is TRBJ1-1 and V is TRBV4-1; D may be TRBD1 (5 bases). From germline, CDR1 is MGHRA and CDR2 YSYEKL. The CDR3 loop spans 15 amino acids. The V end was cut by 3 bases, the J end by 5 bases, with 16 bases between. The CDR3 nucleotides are TGCGCCAGCAGCCACGCCGCGGGGGGGAGGACTGAAGCTTTCTTT. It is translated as CASSHAAGGRTEAFF.

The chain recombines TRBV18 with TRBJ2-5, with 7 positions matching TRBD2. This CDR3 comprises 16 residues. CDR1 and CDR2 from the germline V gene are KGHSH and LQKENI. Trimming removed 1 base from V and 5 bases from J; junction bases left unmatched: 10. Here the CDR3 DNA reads TGTGCCAGCTCACCACTGGCCTCTAGCGGAGGGGAGACCCAGTACTTC. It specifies CASSPLASSGGETQYF. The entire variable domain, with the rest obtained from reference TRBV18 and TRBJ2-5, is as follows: NAGVMQNPRHLVRRRGQEARLRCSPMKGHSHVYWYRQLPEEGLKFMVYLQKENIIDESGMPKERFSAEFPKEGPSILRIQQVVRGDSAAYFCASSPLASSGGETQYFGPGTRLLVL.

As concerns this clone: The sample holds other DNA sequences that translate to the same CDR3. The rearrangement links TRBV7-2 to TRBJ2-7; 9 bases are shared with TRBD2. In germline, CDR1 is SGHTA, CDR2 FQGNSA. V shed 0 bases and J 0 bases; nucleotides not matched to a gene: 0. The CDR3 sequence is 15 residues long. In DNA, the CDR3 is TGTGCCAGCAGCTTAGCTAGCGGGAGCTCCTACGAGCAGTACTTC. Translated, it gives CASSLASGSSYEQYF.

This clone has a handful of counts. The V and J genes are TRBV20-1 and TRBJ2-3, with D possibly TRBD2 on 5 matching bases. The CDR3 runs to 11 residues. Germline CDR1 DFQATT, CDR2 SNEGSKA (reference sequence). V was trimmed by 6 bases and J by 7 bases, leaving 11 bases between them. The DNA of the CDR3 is TGCAGTGCCCCACTAGAACATACGCAGTATTTT. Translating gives CSAPLEHTQYF.

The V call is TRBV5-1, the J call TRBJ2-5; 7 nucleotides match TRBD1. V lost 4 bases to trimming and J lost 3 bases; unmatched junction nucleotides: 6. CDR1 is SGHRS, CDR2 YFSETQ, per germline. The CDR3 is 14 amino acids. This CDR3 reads CASSRQGREETQYF. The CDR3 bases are TGCGCCAGCAGCCGACAGGGCAGGGAAGAGACCCAGTACTTC.

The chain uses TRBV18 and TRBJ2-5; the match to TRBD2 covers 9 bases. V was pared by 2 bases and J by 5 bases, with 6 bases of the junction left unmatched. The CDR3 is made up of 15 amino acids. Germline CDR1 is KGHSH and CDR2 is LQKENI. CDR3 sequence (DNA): TGTGCCAGCTCACCATATAGCGGGAGCGGGGAGACCCAGTACTTC. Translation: CASSPYSGSGETQYF.

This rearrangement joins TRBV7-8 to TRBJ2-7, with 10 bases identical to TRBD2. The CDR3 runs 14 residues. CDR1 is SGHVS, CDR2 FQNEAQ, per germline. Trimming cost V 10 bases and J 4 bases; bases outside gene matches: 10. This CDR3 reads CATVKREGGYEQYF. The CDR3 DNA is TGTGCCACCGTCAAGCGGGAGGGAGGGTACGAGCAGTACTTC.

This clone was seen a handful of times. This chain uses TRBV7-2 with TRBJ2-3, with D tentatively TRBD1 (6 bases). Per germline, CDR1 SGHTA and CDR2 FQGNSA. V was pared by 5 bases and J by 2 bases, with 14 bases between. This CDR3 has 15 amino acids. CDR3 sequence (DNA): TGTGCCAGCAGCCCAGGGGTGGGCGTCACAGATACGCAGTATTTT. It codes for CASSPGVGVTDTQYF.

CDR3 protein: CASRMGQGASSYGYTF. The CDR3 DNA reads as TGTGCCAGCAGGATGGGACAGGGGGCATCGAGCTATGGCTACACCTTC. The chain employs TRBV7-9 and TRBJ1-2; 12 bases match TRBD1. Looked up from germline, CDR1 is SEHNR and CDR2 is FQNEAQ (reference sequence). The V gene end was trimmed by 6 bases and the J gene end by 4 bases; junction bases not matched to a gene: 9. This CDR3 is 16 amino acids long.

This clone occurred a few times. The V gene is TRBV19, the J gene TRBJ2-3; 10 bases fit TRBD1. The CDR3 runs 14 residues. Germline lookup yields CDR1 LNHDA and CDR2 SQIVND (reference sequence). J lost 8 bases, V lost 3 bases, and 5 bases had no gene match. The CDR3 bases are TGTGCCAGTAGTATCGGGACAGGGGTGGCTACGCAGTATTTT. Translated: CASSIGTGVATQYF.

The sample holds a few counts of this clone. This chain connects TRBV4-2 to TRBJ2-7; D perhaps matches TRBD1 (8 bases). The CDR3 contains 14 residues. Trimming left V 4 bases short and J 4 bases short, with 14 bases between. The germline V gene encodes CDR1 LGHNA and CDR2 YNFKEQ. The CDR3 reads CASSPIQGGYEQYF. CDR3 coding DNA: TGTGCCAGCAGCCCAATACAGGGGGGGTACGAGCAGTACTTC.

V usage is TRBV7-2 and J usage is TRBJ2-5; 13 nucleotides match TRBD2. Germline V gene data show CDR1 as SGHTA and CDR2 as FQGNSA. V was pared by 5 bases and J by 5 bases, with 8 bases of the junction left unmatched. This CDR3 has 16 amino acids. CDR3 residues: CASSQGGTSGTETQYF. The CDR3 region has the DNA TGTGCCAGCAGCCAAGGGGGGACTAGCGGGACGGAGACCCAGTACTTC.

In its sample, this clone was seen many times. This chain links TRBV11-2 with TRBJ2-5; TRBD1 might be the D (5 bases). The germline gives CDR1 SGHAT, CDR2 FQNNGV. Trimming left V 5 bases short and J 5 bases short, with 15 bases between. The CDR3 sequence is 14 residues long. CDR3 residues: CASSPIKGRETQYF. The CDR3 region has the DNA TGTGCCAGCAGCCCCATAAAGGGGCGGGAGACCCAGTACTTC.